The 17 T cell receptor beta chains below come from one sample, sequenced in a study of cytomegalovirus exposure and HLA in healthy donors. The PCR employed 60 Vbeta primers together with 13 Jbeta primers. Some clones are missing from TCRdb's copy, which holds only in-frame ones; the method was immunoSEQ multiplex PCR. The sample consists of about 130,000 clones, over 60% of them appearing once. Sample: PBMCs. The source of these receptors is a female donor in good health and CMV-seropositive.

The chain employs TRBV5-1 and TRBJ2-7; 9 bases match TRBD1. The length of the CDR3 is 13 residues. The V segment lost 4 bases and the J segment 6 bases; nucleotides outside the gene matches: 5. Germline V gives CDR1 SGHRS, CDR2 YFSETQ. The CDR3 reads CASSLGQGREQYF. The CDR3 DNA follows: TGCGCCAGCAGCCTCGGACAGGGGCGCGAGCAGTACTTC.

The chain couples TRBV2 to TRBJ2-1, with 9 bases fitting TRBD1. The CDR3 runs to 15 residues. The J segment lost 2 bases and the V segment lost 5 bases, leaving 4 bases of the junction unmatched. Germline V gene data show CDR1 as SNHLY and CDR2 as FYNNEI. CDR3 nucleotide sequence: TGTGCCAGCAGTCAGGACAGGGGAGCCTACAATGAGCAGTTCTTC. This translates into CASSQDRGAYNEQFF.

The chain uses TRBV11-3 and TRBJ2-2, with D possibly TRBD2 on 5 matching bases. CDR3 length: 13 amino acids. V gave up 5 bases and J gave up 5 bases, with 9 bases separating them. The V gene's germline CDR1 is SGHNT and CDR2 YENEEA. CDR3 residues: CASSGKRTGELFF. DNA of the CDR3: TGTGCCAGCAGCGGAAAGCGGACCGGGGAGCTGTTTTTT.

The CDR3, as DNA: TGTGCCATCAGTGAGGAGACAGGATCCTACGAGCAGTACTTC. Its protein product is CAISEETGSYEQYF. The rearrangement links TRBV10-3 to TRBJ2-7; D is possibly TRBD1 (6 bases). The CDR3 extends over 14 amino acids. Germline V gene data show CDR1 as ENHRY and CDR2 as SYGVKD. V was trimmed by 2 bases and J by 1 base, leaving 9 bases between them.

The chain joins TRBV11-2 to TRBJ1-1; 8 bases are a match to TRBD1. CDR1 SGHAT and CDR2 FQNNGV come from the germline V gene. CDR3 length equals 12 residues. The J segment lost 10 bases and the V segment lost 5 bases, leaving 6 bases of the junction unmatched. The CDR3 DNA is TGTGCCAGCAGCCTCACAGGGGGTGGAGCTTTCTTT. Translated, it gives CASSLTGGGAFF.

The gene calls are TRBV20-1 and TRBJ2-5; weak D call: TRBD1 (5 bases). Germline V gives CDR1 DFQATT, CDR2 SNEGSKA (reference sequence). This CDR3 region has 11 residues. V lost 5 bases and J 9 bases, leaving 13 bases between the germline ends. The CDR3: CSAGDSGSQYF. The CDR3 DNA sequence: TGCAGTGCTGGTGATTCAGGGTCCCAGTACTTC.

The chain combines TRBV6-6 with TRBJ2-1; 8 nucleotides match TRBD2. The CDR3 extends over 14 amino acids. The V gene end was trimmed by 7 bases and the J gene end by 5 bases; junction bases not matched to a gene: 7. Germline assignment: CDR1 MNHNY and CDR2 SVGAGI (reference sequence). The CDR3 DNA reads TGTGCCAGCACGCAGCGGGAGTACCACAATGAGCAGTTCTTC. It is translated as CASTQREYHNEQFF.

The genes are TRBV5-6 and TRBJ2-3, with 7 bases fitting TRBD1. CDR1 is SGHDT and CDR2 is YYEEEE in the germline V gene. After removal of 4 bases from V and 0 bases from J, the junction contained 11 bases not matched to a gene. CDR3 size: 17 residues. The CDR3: CASSGRGQITSTDTQYF. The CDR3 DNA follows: TGTGCCAGCAGCGGCCGGGGACAGATCACTAGCACAGATACGCAGTATTTT.

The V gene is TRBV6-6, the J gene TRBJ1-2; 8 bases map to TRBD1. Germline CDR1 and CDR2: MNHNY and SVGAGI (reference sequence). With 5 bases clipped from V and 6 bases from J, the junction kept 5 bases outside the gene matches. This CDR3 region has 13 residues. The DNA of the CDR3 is TGTGCCAGCAGTGACCGGACAGGGAATGGCTACACCTTC. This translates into CASSDRTGNGYTF.

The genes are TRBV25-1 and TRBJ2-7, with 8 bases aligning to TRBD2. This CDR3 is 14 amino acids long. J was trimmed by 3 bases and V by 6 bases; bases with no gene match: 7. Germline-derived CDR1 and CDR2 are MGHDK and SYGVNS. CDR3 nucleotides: TGTGCCAGCAGGAAAAGCGGGAGAGGCTACGAGCAGTACTTC. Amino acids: CASRKSGRGYEQYF.

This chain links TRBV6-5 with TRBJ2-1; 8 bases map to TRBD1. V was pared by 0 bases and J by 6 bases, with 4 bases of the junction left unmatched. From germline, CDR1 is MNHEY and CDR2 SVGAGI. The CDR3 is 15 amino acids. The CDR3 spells CASSYSLDRVNEQFF. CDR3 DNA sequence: TGTGCCAGCAGTTACTCGTTGGACAGGGTCAATGAGCAGTTCTTC.

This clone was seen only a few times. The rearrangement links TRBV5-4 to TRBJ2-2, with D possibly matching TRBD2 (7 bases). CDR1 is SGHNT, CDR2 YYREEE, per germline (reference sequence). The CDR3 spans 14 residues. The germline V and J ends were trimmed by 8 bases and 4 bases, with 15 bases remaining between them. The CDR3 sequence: CASRTGGGTGELFF. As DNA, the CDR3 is TGTGCCAGTAGAACGGGGGGCGGCACCGGGGAGCTGTTTTTT.

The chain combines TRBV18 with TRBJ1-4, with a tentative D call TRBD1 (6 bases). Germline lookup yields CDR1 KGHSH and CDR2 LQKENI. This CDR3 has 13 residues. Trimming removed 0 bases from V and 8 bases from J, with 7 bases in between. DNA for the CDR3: TGTGCCAGCTCACCACCGGGGGCCGAAAAACTGTTTTTT. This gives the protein CASSPPGAEKLFF.

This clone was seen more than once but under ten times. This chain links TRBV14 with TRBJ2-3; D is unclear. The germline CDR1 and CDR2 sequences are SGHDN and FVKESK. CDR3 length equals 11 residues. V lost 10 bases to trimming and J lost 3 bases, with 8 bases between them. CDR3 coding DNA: TGTGCCATCTCTAGGACAGATACGCAGTATTTT. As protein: CAISRTDTQYF.

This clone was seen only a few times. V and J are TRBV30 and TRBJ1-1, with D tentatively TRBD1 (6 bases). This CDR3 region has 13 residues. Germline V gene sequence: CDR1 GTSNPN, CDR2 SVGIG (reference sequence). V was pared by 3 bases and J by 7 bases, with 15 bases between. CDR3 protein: CAWSRDTKFEAFF. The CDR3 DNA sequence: TGTGCCTGGAGCCGGGACACCAAATTTGAAGCTTTCTTT.

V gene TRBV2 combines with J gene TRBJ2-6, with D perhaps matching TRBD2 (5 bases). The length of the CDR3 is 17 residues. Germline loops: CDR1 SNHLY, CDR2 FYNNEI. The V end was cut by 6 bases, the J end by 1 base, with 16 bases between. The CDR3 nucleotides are TGTGCCAGCAGCAGAGAATCGAGGGTATCTGGGGCCAACGTCCTGACTTTC. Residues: CASSRESRVSGANVLTF. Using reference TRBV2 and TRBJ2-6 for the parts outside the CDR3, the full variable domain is EPEVTQTPSHQVTQMGQEVILRCVPISNHLYFYWYRQILGQKVEFLVSFYNNEISEKSEIFDDQFSVERPDGSNFTLKIRSTKLEDSAMYFCASSRESRVSGANVLTFGAGSRLTVL.

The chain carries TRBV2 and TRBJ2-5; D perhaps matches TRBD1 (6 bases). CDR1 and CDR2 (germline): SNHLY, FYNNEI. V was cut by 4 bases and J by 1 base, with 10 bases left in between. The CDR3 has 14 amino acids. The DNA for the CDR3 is TGTGCCAGCAGTGCCGGGACATCCCAAGAGACCCAGTACTTC. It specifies CASSAGTSQETQYF. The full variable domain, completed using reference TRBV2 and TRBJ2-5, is EPEVTQTPSHQVTQMGQEVILRCVPISNHLYFYWYRQILGQKVEFLVSFYNNEISEKSEIFDDQFSVERPDGSNFTLKIRSTKLEDSAMYFCASSAGTSQETQYFGPGTRLLVL.